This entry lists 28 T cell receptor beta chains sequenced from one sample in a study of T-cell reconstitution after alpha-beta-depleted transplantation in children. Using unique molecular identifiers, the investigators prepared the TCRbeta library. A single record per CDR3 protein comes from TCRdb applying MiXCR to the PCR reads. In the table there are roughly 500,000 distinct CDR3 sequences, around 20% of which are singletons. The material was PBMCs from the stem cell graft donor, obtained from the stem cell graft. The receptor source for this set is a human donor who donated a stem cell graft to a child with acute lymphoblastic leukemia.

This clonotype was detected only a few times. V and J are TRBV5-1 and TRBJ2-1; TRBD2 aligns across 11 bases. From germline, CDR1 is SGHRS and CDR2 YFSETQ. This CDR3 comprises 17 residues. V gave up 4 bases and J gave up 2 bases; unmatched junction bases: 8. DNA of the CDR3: TGCGCCAGCAGCCGGACACTAGCGGGAGCGGCCTACAATGAGCAGTTCTTC. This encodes CASSRTLAGAAYNEQFF.

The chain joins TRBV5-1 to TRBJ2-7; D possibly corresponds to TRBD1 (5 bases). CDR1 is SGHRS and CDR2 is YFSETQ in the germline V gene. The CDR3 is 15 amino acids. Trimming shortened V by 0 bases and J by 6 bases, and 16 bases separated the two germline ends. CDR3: CASSLAEGRVSEQYF. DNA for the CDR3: TGCGCCAGCAGCTTGGCTGAAGGCAGGGTATCCGAGCAGTACTTC.

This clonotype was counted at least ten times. CDR3 sequence (DNA): TGTGCCAGCAGGGACAGCGCCTACGAGCAGTACTTC. Encoded protein: CASRDSAYEQYF. This chain joins TRBV12-3 or TRBV12-4 and TRBJ2-7; weak D call: TRBD1 (6 bases). The CDR3 spans 12 residues. Trimming removed 6 bases from V and 2 bases from J, with 8 bases in between.

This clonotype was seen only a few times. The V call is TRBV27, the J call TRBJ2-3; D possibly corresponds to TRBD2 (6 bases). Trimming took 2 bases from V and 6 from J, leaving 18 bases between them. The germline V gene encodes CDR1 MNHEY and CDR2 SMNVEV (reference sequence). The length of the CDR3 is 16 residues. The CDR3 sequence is CASSLTMAGPEDTQYF. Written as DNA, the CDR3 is TGTGCCAGCAGTTTAACAATGGCGGGACCGGAGGATACGCAGTATTTT.

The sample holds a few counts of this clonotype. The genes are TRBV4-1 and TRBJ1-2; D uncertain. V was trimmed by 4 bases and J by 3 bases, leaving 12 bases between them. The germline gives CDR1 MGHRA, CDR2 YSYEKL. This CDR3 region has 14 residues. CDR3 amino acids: CASSPTRFYYGYTF. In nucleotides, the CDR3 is TGCGCCAGCAGCCCCACCAGGTTCTACTATGGCTACACCTTC.

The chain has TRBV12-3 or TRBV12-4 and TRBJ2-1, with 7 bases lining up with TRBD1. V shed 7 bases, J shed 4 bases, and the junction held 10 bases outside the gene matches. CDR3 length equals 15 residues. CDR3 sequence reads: CASKKTRDSYNEQFF. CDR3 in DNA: TGTGCCAGCAAAAAAACCCGGGACAGTTACAATGAGCAGTTCTTC.

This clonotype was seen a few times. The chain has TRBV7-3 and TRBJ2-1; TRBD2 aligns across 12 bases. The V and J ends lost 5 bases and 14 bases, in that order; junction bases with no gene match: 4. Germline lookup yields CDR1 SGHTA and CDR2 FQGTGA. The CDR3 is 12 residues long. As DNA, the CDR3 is TGTGCCAGCAGCAATCTAGCGGGAGGGAAGTTCTTC. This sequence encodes CASSNLAGGKFF.

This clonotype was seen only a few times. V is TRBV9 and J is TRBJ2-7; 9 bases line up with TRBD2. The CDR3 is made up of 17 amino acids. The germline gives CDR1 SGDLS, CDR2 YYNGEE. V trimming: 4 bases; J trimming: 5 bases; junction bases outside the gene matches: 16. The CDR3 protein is CASSPQASGIDYHEQYF. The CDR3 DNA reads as TGTGCCAGCAGCCCCCAGGCTAGCGGGATTGATTACCACGAGCAGTACTTC.

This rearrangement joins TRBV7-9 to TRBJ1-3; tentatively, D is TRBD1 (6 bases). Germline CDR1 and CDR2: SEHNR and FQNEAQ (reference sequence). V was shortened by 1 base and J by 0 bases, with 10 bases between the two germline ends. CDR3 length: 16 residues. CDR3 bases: TGTGCCAGCAGCTTAGGTCGGGGGCGCTCTGGAAACACCATATATTTT. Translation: CASSLGRGRSGNTIYF.

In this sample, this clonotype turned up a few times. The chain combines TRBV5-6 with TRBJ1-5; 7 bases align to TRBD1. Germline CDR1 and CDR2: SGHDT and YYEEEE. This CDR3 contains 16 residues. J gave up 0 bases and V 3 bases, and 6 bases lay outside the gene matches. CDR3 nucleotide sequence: TGTGCCAGCAGCTCCGCCGGGACAGCTAGCAATCAGCCCCAGCATTTT. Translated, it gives CASSSAGTASNQPQHF.

The CDR3 reads CASSPRSALHETQYF. The CDR3 coding sequence is TGTGCCAGCAGTCCCCGCTCGGCCCTCCACGAGACCCAGTACTTC. The rearrangement links TRBV2 to TRBJ2-5, with D hard to call. The CDR3 is 15 residues long. Germline CDR1 and CDR2: SNHLY and FYNNEI. V was trimmed by 5 bases and J by 5 bases, leaving 18 bases between them.

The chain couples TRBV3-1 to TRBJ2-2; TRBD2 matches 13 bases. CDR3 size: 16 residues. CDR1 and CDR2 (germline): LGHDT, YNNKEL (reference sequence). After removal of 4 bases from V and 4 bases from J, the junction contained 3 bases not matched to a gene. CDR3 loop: CASSPRTSGGTGELFF. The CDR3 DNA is TGTGCCAGCAGCCCCCGGACTAGCGGGGGCACCGGGGAGCTGTTTTTT. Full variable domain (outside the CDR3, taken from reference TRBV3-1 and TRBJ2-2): DTAVSQTPKYLVTQMGNDKSIKCEQNLGHDTMYWYKQDSKKFLKIMFSYNNKELIINETVPNRFSPKSPDKAHLNLHINSLELGDSAVYFCASSPRTSGGTGELFFGEGSRLTVL.

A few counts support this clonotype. The CDR3 DNA follows: TGCAGCGGGCACCTTCGGGACAACGTCCTGACTTTC. Translated, it gives CSGHLRDNVLTF. This rearrangement joins TRBV29-1 to TRBJ2-6, with a tentative D call TRBD2 (5 bases). The CDR3 loop spans 12 amino acids. Germline V lookup: CDR1 SQVTM, CDR2 ANQGSEA. Between the trimmed V and J ends, which lost 7 bases and 9 bases, there was a span of 13 bases.

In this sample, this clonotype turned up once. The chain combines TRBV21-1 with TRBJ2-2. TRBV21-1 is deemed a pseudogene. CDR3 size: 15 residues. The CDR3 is CASRQGLGSAGELFF. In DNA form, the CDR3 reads TGTGCCAGCAGACAGGGCTTGGGTTCGGCCGGGGAGCTGTTTTTT.

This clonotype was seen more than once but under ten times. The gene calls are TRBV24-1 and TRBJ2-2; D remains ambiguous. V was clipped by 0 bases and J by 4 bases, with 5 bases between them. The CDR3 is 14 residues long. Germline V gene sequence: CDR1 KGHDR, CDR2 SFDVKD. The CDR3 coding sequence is TGTGCCACCAGTGATTTGGCAGTCACCGGGGAGCTGTTTTTT. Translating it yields CATSDLAVTGELFF.

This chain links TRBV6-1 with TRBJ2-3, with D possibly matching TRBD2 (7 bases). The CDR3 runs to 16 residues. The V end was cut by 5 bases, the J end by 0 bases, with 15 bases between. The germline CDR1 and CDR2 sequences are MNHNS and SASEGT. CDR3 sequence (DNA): TGTGCCAGCAGTCCTCCCCGGGGGGCAAGCACAGATACGCAGTATTTT. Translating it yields CASSPPRGASTDTQYF.

The CDR3 bases are TGTGCCAGCAGCCAAGATAGCAGGGGCACCGGGGAGCTGTTTTTT. Encoded protein: CASSQDSRGTGELFF. J is TRBJ2-2 and V is TRBV14, with TRBD1 as a possible D gene (6 bases). This CDR3 region has 15 residues. CDR1 is SGHDN and CDR2 is FVKESK in the germline V gene. V lost 0 bases and J 4 bases, leaving 9 bases between the germline ends.

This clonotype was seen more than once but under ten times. The CDR3, as DNA: TGTGCCAGCAGCGTGGGCGGGCACAATGAGCAGTTCTTC. Amino acid sequence: CASSVGGHNEQFF. The chain employs TRBV7-8 and TRBJ2-1; tentative D call: TRBD2 (5 bases). V was trimmed by 5 bases and J by 5 bases, leaving 10 bases between them. In germline, CDR1 is SGHVS, CDR2 FQNEAQ. The CDR3 has 13 amino acids.

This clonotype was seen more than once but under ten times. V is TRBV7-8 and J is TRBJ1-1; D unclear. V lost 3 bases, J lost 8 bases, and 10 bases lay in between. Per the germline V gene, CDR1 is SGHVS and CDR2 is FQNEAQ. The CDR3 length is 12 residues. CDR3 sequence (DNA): TGTGCCAGCAGCTTGGTATCCGTCGAAGCTTTCTTT. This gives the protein CASSLVSVEAFF.

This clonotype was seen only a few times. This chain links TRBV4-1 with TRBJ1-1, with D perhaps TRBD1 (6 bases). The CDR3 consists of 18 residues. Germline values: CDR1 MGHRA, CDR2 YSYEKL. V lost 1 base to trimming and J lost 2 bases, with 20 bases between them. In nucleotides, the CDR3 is TGCGCCAGCAGCCAAGGAAGGGGTCAAGCCAGGGGAAACACTGAAGCTTTCTTT. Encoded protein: CASSQGRGQARGNTEAFF.

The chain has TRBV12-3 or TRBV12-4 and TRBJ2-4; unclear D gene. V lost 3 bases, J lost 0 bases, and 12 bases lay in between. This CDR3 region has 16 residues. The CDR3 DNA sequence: TGTGCCAGCAGTTTCGCCAGTTCACTAGCCAAAAACATTCAGTACTTC. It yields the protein CASSFASSLAKNIQYF.

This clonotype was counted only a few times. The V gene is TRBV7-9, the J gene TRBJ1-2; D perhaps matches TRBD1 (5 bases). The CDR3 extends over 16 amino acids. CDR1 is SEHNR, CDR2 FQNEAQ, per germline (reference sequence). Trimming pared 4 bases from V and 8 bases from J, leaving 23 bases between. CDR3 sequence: CASSSALAGGARGYTF. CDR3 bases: TGTGCCAGCAGCTCAGCGCTGGCCGGAGGGGCACGGGGCTACACCTTC.

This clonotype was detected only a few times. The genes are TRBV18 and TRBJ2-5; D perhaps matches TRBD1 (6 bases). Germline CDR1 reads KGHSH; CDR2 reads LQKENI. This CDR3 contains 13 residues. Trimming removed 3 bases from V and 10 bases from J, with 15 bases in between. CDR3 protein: CASSPGQSSFQYF. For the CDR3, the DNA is TGTGCCAGCTCACCGGGACAATCCTCCTTCCAGTACTTC.

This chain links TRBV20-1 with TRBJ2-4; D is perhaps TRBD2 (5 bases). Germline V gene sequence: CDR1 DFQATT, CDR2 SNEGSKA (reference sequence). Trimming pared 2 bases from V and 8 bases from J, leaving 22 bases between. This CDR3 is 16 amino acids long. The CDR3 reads CSARRALGLRGYIQYF. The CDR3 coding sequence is TGCAGTGCTAGAAGGGCCCTCGGTCTACGAGGGTACATTCAGTACTTC.

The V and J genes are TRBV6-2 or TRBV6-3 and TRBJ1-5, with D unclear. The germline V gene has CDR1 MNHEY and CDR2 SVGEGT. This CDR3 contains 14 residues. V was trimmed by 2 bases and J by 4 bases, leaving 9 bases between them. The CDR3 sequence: CASSYGAENQPQHF. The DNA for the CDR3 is TGTGCCAGCAGTTACGGTGCAGAGAATCAGCCCCAGCATTTT.

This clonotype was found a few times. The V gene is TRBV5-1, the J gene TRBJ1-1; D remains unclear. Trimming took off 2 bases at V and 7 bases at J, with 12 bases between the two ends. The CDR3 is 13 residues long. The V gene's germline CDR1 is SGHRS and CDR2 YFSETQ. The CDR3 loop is CASSLPPRSEAFF. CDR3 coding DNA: TGCGCCAGCAGCTTACCTCCTAGAAGTGAAGCTTTCTTT.

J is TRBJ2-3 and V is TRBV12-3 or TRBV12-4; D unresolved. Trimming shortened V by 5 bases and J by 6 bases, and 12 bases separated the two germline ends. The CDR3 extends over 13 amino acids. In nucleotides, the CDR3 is TGTGCCAGCAGTATCACCCCGCCGGATACGCAGTATTTT. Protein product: CASSITPPDTQYF.

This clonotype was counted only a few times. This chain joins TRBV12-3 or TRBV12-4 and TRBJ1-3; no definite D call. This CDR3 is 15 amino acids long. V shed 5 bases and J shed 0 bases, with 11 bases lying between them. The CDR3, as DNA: TGTGCCAGCAGTGTAGGATGGAGCTCTGGAAACACCATATATTTT. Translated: CASSVGWSSGNTIYF.